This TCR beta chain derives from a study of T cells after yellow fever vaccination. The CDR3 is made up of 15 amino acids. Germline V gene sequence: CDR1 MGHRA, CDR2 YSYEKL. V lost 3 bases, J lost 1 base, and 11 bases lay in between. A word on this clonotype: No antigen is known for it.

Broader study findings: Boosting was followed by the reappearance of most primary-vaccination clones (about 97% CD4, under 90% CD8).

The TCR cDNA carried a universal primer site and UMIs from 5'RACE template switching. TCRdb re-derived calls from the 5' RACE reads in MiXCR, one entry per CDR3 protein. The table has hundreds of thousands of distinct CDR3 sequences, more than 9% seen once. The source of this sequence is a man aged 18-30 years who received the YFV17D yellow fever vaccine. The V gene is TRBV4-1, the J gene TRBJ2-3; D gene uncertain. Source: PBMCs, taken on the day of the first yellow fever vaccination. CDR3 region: CASSHLGVGTDTQYF. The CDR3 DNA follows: TGCGCCAGCAGCCATCTGGGCGTGGGCACAGATACGCAGTATTTT.